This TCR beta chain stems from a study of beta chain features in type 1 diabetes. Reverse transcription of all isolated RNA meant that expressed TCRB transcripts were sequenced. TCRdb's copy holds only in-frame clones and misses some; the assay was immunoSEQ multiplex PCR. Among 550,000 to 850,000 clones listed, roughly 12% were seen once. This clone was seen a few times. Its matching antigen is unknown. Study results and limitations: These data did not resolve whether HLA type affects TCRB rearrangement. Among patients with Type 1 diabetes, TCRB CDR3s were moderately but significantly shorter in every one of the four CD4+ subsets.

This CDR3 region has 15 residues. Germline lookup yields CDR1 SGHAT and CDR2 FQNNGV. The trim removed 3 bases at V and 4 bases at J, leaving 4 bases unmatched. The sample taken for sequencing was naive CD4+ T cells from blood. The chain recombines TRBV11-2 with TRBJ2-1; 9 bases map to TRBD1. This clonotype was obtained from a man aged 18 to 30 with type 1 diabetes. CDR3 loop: CASSFTGGRYNEQFF. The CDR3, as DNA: TGTGCCAGCAGCTTTACAGGGGGCCGGTACAATGAGCAGTTCTTC.